This TCR beta chain derives from a study of T cells in Graves' hyperthyroidism and ophthalmopathy. Study-wide results and limits: Expanded thyroid clonotypes (above 0.001) were mostly also found in blood.

Germline CDR1 is DFQATT and CDR2 is SNEGSKA (reference sequence). V was pared by 3 bases and J by 5 bases, with 17 bases between. The CDR3 consists of 15 residues. This sample holds PBMCs from about 9.3 ml fresh peripheral blood. There are many counts of this clonotype. Its specificity is unknown. There were TCR beta CDR3 regions amplified from RNA transcripts. Initially, a first-round RT-PCR of the TCR CDR3 employed the HTBI primer set. TCRdb re-called the multiplex PCR reads through MiXCR, storing one row per CDR3 protein. The sample yields 600,000 or so distinct CDR3 sequences, about 14% seen once. The chain links TRBV20-1 to TRBJ1-5; D unclear. This clonotype was sampled from a woman aged 18-35 years with Graves' ophthalmopathy. The specimen was blood. CDR3 protein: CSASVQVMGDQPQHF. CDR3 DNA sequence: TGCAGTGCTAGTGTGCAGGTGATGGGAGATCAGCCCCAGCATTTT.